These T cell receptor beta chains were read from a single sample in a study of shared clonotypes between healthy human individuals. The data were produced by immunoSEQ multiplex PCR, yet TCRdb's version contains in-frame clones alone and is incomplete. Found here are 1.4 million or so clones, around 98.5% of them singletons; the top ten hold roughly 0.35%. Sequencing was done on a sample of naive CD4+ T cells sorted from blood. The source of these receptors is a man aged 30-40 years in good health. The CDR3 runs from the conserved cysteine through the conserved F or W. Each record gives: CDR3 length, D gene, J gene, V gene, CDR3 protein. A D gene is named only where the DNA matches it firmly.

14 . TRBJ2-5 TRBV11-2 CASSLDQGGGTQYF
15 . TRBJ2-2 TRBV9 CASSVAVSATGELFF
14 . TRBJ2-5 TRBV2 CASSEVTGQETQYF
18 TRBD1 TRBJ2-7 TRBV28 CASSGPPGQLSSSYEQYF
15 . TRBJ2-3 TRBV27 CASSLFISSTDTQYF
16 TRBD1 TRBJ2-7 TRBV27 CASSSTIRDRFYEQYF
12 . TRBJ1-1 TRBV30 CAWRSRDTEAFF
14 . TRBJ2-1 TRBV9 CASRGSGSYNEQFF
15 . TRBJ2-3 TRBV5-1 CASSKAGTYPDTQYF
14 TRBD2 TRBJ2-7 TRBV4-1 CASSRLADSYEQYF
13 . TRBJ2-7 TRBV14 CASSQDWDFEQYF
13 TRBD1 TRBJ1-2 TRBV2 CASNKQGAYGYTF
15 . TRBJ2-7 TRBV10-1 CASSEGGLISYEQYF
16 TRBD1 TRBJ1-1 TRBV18 CASSPRGQPSGTEAFF
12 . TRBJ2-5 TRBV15 CATSKMTVTQYF
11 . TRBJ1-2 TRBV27 CASGSGYGYTF
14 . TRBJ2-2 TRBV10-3 CARREEGGTGELFF
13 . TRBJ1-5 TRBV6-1 CASSRTHNQPQHF
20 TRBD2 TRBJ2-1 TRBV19 CASSIKPGLAGEGSYNEQFF